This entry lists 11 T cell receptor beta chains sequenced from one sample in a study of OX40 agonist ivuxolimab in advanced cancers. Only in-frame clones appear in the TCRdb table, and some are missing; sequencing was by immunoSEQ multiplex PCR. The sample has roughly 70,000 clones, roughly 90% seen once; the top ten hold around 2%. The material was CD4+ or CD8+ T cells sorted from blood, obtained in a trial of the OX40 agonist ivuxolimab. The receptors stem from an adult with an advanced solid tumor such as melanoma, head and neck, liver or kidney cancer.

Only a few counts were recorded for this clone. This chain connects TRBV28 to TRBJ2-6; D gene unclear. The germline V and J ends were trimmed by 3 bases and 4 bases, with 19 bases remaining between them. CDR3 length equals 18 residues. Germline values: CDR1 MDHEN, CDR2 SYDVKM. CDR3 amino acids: CASSLSVTWLKGANVLTF. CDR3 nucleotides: TGTGCCAGCAGTTTGTCTGTTACGTGGTTAAAAGGGGCCAACGTCCTGACTTTC. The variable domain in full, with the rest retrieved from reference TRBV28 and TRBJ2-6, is DVKVTQSSRYLVKRTGEKVFLECVQDMDHENMFWYRQDPGLGLRLIYFSYDVKMKEKGDIPEGYSVSREKKERFSLILESASTNQTSMYLCASSLSVTWLKGANVLTFGAGSRLTVL.

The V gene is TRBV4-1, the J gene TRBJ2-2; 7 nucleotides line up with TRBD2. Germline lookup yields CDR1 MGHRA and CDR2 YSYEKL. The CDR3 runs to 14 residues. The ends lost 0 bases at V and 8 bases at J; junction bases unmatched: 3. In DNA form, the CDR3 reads TGCGCCAGCAGCCAAGAAAGCGGGACTGGGGAGCTGTTTTTT. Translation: CASSQESGTGELFF.

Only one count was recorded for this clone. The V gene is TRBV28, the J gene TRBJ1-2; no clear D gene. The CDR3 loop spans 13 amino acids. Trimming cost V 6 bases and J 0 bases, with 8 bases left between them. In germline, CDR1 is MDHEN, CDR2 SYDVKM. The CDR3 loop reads CASRVEANYGYTF. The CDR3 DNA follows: TGTGCCAGCAGAGTGGAAGCTAACTATGGCTACACCTTC.

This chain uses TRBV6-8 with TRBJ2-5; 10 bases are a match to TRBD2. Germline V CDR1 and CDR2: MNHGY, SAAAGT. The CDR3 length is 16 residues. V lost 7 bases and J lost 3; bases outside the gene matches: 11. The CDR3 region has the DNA TGTGCCAGCATACATTACACCGGGACTAGCGAAGAGACCCAGTACTTC. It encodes CASIHYTGTSEETQYF.

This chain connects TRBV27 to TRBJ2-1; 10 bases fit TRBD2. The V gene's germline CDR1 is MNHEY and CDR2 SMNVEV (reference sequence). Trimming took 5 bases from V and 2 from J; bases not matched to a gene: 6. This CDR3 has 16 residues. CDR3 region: CASSRTSGKAYNEQFF. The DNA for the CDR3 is TGTGCCAGCAGTCGCACTAGCGGGAAGGCCTACAATGAGCAGTTCTTC.

The CDR3 region is CAISDGLNTEAFF. CDR3 in DNA: TGTGCCATCAGTGACGGCTTGAACACTGAAGCTTTCTTT. This rearrangement joins TRBV10-3 to TRBJ1-1; D is uncertain. CDR3 size: 13 residues. CDR1 and CDR2 (germline): ENHRY, SYGVKD. Trimming cost V 3 bases and J 0 bases, with 5 bases left between them.

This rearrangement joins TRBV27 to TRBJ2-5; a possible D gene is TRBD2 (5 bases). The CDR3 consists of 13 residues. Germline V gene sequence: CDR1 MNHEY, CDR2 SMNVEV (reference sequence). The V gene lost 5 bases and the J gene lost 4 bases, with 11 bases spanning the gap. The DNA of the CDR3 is TGTGCCAGCAGTCGGGCGGGTAGAGAGACCCAGTACTTC. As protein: CASSRAGRETQYF.

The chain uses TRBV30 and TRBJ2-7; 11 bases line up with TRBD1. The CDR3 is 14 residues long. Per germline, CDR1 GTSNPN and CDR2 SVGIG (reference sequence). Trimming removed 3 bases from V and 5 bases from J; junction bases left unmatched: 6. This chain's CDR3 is CAWSTGQGGDEQYF. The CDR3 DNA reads TGTGCCTGGAGCACGGGACAGGGGGGAGACGAGCAGTACTTC.

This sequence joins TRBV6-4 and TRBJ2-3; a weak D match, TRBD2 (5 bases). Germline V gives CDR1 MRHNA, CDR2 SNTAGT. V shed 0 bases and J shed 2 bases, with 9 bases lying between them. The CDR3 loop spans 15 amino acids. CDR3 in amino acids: CASSDSTGNTDTQYF. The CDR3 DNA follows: TGTGCCAGCAGTGACTCAACGGGGAACACAGATACGCAGTATTTT.

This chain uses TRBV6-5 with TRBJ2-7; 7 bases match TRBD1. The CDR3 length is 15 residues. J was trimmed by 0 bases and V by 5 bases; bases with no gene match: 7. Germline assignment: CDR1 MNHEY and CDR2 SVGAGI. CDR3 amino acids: CASSVRTGLSYEQYF. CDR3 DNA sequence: TGTGCCAGCAGTGTGAGGACAGGCCTCTCCTACGAGCAGTACTTC.

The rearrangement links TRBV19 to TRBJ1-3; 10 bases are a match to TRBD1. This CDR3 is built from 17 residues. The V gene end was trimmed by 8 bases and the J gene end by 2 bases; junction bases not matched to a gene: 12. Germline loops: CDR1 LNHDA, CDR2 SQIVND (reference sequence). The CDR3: CASHTGTGVGTGNTIYF. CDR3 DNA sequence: TGTGCCAGTCATACCGGGACAGGGGTTGGGACTGGAAACACCATATATTTT.